This TCR beta chain originates from a study of OX40 agonist ivuxolimab in advanced cancers. Study context: Dose-escalation patients had hepatocellular carcinoma, melanoma, renal cell or head and neck cancer.

CDR3 length equals 15 residues. The trim removed 0 bases at V and 7 bases at J, leaving 5 bases unmatched. Germline lookup yields CDR1 SGHRS and CDR2 YFSETQ. Study conclusions and caveats: The work left the antigen specificity of expanded peripheral T cells undetermined.

With regard to this clone: Its antigen is unidentified.

Method: immunoSEQ multiplex PCR; TCRdb's copy keeps in-frame clones and lacks some. The sample yields 53,000 or so clones, approximately 86% seen once. The receptor comes from an adult with an advanced solid tumor such as melanoma, head and neck, liver or kidney cancer. The starting material was CD4+ or CD8+ T cells sorted from blood, obtained in a trial of the OX40 agonist ivuxolimab. The chain uses TRBV5-1 and TRBJ2-1; 9 nucleotides agree with TRBD1. The CDR3 coding sequence is TGCGCCAGCAGCTTGGGCGGACAGGGGTGGAATGAGCAGTTCTTC. Its translation: CASSLGGQGWNEQFF.